This is a list of T cell receptor beta chains from one sample in a study of cytomegalovirus exposure and HLA in healthy donors. Libraries were prepared by immunoSEQ multiplex PCR; TCRdb keeps only in-frame clonotypes and omits some of them. Here the sample spans over 150,000 clones, roughly 79% being singletons. The sequencing sample was made of PBMCs. Receptor source: a male donor in good health and CMV-seronegative. Both conserved end residues are part of each CDR3. A D gene is named only where the DNA matches it firmly. Part of the rows lack a size; the others show once, few, many or a class for expanded clones.

size	J	V	D	DNA	CDR3
NA	TRBJ1-5	TRBV15	TRBD1	TGTGCCACCAGCAGTCCAACAGGGGCAGGACAGCCCCAGCATTTT	CATSSPTGAGQPQHF
NA	TRBJ1-3	TRBV30	NA	TGTGCCTGGAGTGTGCTTCCTCTGAGCTCTGGAAACACCATATATTTT	CAWSVLPLSSGNTIYF
NA	TRBJ2-3	TRBV27	TRBD2	TGTGCCAGCAGTGGACTAGCGGGACGCACAGATACGCAGTATTTT	CASSGLAGRTDTQYF
NA	TRBJ2-1	TRBV6-5	NA	TGTGCCAGCAGTTACGACAGGCAGGTTGAGCAGTTCTTC	CASSYDRQVEQFF
NA	TRBJ2-7	TRBV6-5	NA	TGTGCCAGCAGTTACTCGAGGGCTTTAACCTACGAGCAGTACTTC	CASSYSRALTYEQYF
NA	TRBJ2-2	TRBV9	TRBD1	TGTGCCAGCAGCTTTCCAGGGACAGGGTTGGCCGGGGAGCTGTTTTTT	CASSFPGTGLAGELFF
NA	TRBJ2-3	TRBV28	TRBD2	TGTGCCAGCAGTACCCCTAGCGGGAGTTTGACAGATACGCAGTATTTT	CASSTPSGSLTDTQYF
NA	TRBJ2-1	TRBV2	TRBD2	TGTGCCAGCAGTGAGGTCGGGAGGGCTGGTGAGCAGTTCTTC	CASSEVGRAGEQFF
NA	TRBJ1-1	TRBV28	NA	TGTGCCAGCAGTTCCCCCCGGGGGGCTTTCTTT	CASSSPRGAFF
few	TRBJ2-1	TRBV7-2	TRBD2	TGTGCCAGCAGCCCTAGCGGGAGGGCCTCCGGTGAGCAGTTCTTC	CASSPSGRASGEQFF
once	TRBJ2-1	TRBV7-9	TRBD2	TGTGCCAGCAGCTTACTCCCACCCCTAGCGGGAGCTCTCAATGAGCAGTTCTTC	CASSLLPPLAGALNEQFF
NA	TRBJ2-1	TRBV10-2	TRBD1	TGCGCCAGCAGCGGGACAGGCAATGAGCAGTTCTTC	CASSGTGNEQFF
NA	TRBJ1-2	TRBV6-1	NA	TGTGCCAGCAGTGAAGGCGGCTATCTTAACTATGGCTACACCTTC	CASSEGGYLNYGYTF
NA	TRBJ1-5	TRBV2	TRBD1	TGTGCCAGCCTCCCAGGGGGACAGGTCAATCAGCCCCAGCATTTT	CASLPGGQVNQPQHF
NA	TRBJ2-3	TRBV9	TRBD2	TGTGCCAGCAGCGTAGTCGAACGGGGAGGGGATACGCAGTATTTT	CASSVVERGGDTQYF
NA	TRBJ1-2	TRBV7-3	NA	TGTGCCAGCAGCCAAGCTAATGGTCTTCGCCACTTC	CASSQANGLRHF
NA	TRBJ2-1	TRBV2	TRBD2	TGTGCCAGCAGTCTGGGACTAGCGGGGGGCAATGAGCAGTTCTTC	CASSLGLAGGNEQFF
NA	TRBJ1-4	TRBV28	TRBD1	TGTGCCAGCAGTTTACGGGGCAGGGGGCGCGACACTAATGAAAAACTGTTTTTT	CASSLRGRGRDTNEKLFF
NA	TRBJ2-3	TRBV4-1	TRBD2	TGCGCCAGCAGCCAGACCTGGGCGGGAGTGTTAGATACGCAGTATTTT	CASSQTWAGVLDTQYF
few	TRBJ1-3	TRBV7-8	TRBD1	TGTGCCAGCAGCCCTAGACAGGGGGGTGGAAACACCATATATTTT	CASSPRQGGGNTIYF
NA	TRBJ2-1	TRBV4-3	TRBD2	TGCGCCAGCAGCCAAGACCCCGGGGGGGGTGTTATCAATGAGCAGTTCTTC	CASSQDPGGGVINEQFF
NA	TRBJ1-5	TRBV28	NA	TGTGCCAGCAGTTTTGTAGGGGGTGGTCAGCCCCAGCATTTT	CASSFVGGGQPQHF
few	TRBJ1-5	TRBV28	NA	TGTGCCAGCAGTCACCTACAGGGTAGCAATCAGCCCCAGCATTTT	CASSHLQGSNQPQHF
NA	TRBJ1-4	TRBV19	NA	TGTGCCAGTAGTACTCTGGACAGCTTGGCCGAAAAACTGTTTTTT	CASSTLDSLAEKLFF
NA	TRBJ2-7	TRBV9	TRBD1	TGTGCCAGCAGCGCCTCAACCGGGACAGGGGGACACGAGCAGTACTTC	CASSASTGTGGHEQYF
NA	TRBJ2-6	TRBV19	NA	TGTGCCAGTAGTCTACTAGCACCTGGGGCCAACGTCCTGACTTTC	CASSLLAPGANVLTF
once	TRBJ2-7	TRBV7-9	NA	TGTGCCAGCAGCTTAGCACAGGGAACCGAGCAGTACTTC	CASSLAQGTEQYF
NA	TRBJ1-5	TRBV28	NA	TGTGCCAGCAGTTTATTACGGGGGCAGCCCCAGCATTTT	CASSLLRGQPQHF
NA	TRBJ1-1	TRBV19	TRBD1	TGTGCCAGTAGGGGACAGGGTCAAGGAGGCACTGAAGCTTTCTTT	CASRGQGQGGTEAFF
NA	TRBJ2-4	TRBV28	TRBD1	TGTGCCAGCAGTTTCTGGGACAGAGGGGACATTCAGTACTTC	CASSFWDRGDIQYF
NA	TRBJ1-6	TRBV2	NA	TGTGCCAGCAGCGGGACTTCTAGCTCCTATAATTCACCCCTCCACTTT	CASSGTSSSYNSPLHF
once	TRBJ1-4	TRBV18	NA	TGTGCCAGCTCACCCGTCGGGACACCAAATGAAAAACTGTTTTTT	CASSPVGTPNEKLFF
NA	TRBJ1-5	TRBV27	NA	TGTGCCAGCAGTTTCGGTCGGAGACAGCCCCAGCATTTT	CASSFGRRQPQHF
NA	TRBJ2-1	TRBV29-1	TRBD2	TGCAGCGGTCATAGCGGGAGAGACAATACCTACAATGAGCAGTTCTTC	CSGHSGRDNTYNEQFF
NA	TRBJ2-7	TRBV28	TRBD2	TGTGCCAGCAAACGGACTAGCGACTCCTACGAGCAGTACTTC	CASKRTSDSYEQYF
NA	TRBJ2-1	TRBV28	TRBD2	TGTGCCAGCAGTTTCCGGGCTAGCGGGACTAATGAGCAGTTCTTC	CASSFRASGTNEQFF
NA	TRBJ2-7	TRBV6-5	NA	TGTGCCAGCAGTTACTCGTTAGCGTCTTCCTACGAGCAGTACTTC	CASSYSLASSYEQYF
NA	TRBJ2-5	TRBV29-1	TRBD2	TGCAGCGTTGCGCTAGCGGGCGGTGAGACCCAGTACTTC	CSVALAGGETQYF
NA	TRBJ1-1	TRBV27	NA	TGTGCCAGCAGTTTTGAAGGGGGAATAGGGAACACTGAAGCTTTCTTT	CASSFEGGIGNTEAFF
NA	TRBJ2-5	TRBV9	TRBD1	TGTGCCAGCAGCGTCTGGGACAGTCAAGAGACCCAGTACTTC	CASSVWDSQETQYF
NA	TRBJ2-7	TRBV27	TRBD2	TGTGCCAGCAGTTTTTCCGGGACTAGCTCCTACGAGCAGTACTTC	CASSFSGTSSYEQYF
NA	TRBJ2-7	TRBV4-1	TRBD2	TGCGCCAGCAGCCCCCGGGGGGCTAGCGGGTTAAGCTCCTACGAGCAGTACTTC	CASSPRGASGLSSYEQYF
few	TRBJ1-1	TRBV11-1	NA	TGTGCCAGCAGGCGGGGGGCTCCGGGGACTGAAGCTTTCTTT	CASRRGAPGTEAFF
NA	TRBJ1-4	TRBV28	NA	TGTGCCAGCAGTACTACTAATGAAAAACTGTTTTTT	CASSTTNEKLFF
few	TRBJ1-5	TRBV28	TRBD1	TGTGCCAGCAGTTTGTGGTCGGGGACAGCTAGCAATCAGCCCCAGCATTTT	CASSLWSGTASNQPQHF
NA	TRBJ2-7	TRBV30	NA	TGTGCCTGGAGGGGGGCTTACCTACAGGGAGTAAACTCCTACGAGCAGTACTTC	CAWRGAYLQGVNSYEQYF